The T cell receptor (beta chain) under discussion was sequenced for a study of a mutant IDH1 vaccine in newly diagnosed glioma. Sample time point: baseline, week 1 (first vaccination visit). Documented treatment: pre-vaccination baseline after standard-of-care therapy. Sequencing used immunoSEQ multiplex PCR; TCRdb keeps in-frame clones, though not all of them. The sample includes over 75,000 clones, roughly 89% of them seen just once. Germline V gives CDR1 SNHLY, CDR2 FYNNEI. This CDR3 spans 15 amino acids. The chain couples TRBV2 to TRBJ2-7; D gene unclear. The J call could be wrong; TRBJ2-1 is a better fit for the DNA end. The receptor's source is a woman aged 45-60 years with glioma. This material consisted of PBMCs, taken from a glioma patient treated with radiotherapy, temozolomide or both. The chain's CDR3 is CASIPGASSYNEQFF. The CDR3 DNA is TGTGCCAGCATTCCTGGCGCTAGCTCCTACAATGAGCAGTTCTTC.